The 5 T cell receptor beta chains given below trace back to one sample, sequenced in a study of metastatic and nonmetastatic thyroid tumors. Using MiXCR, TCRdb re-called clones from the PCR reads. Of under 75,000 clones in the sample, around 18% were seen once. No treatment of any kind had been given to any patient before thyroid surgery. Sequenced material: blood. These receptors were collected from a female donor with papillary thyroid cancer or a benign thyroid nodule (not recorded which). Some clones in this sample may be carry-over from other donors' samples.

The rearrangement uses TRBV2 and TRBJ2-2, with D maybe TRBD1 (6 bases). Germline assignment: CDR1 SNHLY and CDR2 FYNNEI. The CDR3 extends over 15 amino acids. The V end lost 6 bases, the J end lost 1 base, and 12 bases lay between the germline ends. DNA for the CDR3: TGTGCCAGCAGGGACTCGGGACAGAACACCGGGGAGCTGTTTTTT. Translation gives CASRDSGQNTGELFF.

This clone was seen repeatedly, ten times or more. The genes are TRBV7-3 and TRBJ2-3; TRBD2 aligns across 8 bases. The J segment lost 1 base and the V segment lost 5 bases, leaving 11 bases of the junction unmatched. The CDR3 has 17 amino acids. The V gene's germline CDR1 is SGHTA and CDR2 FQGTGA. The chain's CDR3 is CASSPRVAGPGTDTQYF. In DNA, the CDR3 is TGTGCCAGCAGCCCCCGGGTAGCGGGACCTGGCACAGATACGCAGTATTTT.

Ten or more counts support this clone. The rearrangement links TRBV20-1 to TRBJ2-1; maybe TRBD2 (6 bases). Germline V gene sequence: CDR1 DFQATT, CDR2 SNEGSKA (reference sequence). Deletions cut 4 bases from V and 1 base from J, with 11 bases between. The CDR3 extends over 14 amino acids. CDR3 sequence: CSATGTPSYNEQFF. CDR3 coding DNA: TGCAGTGCTACCGGGACTCCGTCCTACAATGAGCAGTTCTTC.

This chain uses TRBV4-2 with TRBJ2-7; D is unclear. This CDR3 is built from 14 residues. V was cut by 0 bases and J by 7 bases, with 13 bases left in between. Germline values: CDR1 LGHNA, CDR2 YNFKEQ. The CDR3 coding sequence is TGTGCCAGCAGCCAAGACGAGTCCTACGTGGAGCAGTACTTC. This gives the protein CASSQDESYVEQYF.

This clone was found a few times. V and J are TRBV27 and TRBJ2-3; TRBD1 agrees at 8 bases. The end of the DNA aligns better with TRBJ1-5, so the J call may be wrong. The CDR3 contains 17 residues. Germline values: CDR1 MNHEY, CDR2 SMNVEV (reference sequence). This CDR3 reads CASSPPTGGFPTDTQHF. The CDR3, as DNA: TGTGCCAGCAGTCCACCAACAGGGGGATTCCCTACGGATACGCAGCATTTT.